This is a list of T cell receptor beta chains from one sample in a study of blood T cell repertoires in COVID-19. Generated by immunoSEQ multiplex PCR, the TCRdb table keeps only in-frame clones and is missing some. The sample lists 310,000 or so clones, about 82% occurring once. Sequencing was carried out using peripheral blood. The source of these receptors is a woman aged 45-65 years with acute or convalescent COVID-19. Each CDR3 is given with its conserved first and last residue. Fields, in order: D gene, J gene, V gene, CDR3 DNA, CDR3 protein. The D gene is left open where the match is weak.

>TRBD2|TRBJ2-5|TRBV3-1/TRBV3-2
TGTGCCAGCAGCCAAGGTACTAGCGGGAGGGCCCAGGAGACCCAGTACTTC
CASSQGTSGRAQETQYF
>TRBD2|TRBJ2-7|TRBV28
TGTGCCAGCAGTTTATCCGCGGGAGGGCCCTACGAGCAGTACTTC
CASSLSAGGPYEQYF
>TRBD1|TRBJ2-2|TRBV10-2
TGCGCCAGTTCGACAGGGCGAGCCGGGGAGCTGTTTTTT
CASSTGRAGELFF
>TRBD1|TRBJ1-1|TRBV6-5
TGTGCCAGCAGTTACGCAGGGGGCATGAACACTGAAGCTTTCTTT
CASSYAGGMNTEAFF
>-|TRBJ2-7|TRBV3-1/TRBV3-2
TGTGCCAGCAGCCCCACTCCCAGGGTTCGACAGGTAGGCGAGCAGTACTTC
CASSPTPRVRQVGEQYF
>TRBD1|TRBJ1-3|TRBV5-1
TGCGCCAGCAGCGTACAGGGGGCTTATGGAAACACCATATATTTT
CASSVQGAYGNTIYF
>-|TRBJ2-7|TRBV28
TGTGCCAGCAGACGACAGTTTTCCGAGCAGTACTTC
CASRRQFSEQYF
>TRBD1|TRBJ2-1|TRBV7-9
TGTGCCAGCAGCCCCGGGACAGCATACAATGAGCAGTTCTTC
CASSPGTAYNEQFF
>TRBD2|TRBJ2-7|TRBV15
TGTGCCACCAGCACAATAGCGGGAGTGGGCGAGCAGTACTTC
CATSTIAGVGEQYF
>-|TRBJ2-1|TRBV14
TGTGCCAGCAGCCCGACCCGGGGGTATCCTGAGCAGTTCTTC
CASSPTRGYPEQFF
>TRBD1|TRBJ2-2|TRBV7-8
TGTGCCAGCAGCTTCGGACAGGGGGTAACCGGGGAGCTGTTTTTT
CASSFGQGVTGELFF